This TCR beta chain was sequenced for a study of shared clonotypes between healthy human individuals. About the research overall: CD4 naive and CD4 memory each took three plates per donor, while CD8 naive took two and CD8 memory one. General observations from the study: Naive subsets, compared against memory subsets, generally had larger estimated richness values.

Germline CDR1 is SQVTM and CDR2 is ANQGSEA. The germline V and J ends were trimmed by 4 bases and 4 bases, with 10 bases remaining between them. This CDR3 comprises 13 residues. Libraries were prepared by immunoSEQ multiplex PCR; TCRdb keeps only in-frame clonotypes and omits some of them. The sample has about 2.4 million clones; just over 90% are singletons. Naive CD45RA+ and memory CD45RA-negative subsets were split from CD4+ cells. About this clone itself: Its antigen remains unidentified.

The specimen was naive CD4+ T cells sorted from blood. Documented subset: CD45RA+ positively selected. This sequence was found in a man younger than 35 in good health. The V and J genes are TRBV29-1 and TRBJ2-2; weak D call: TRBD2 (5 bases). In DNA form, the CDR3 reads TGCAGCGTTGTACCGGCGGGCACCGGGGAGCTGTTTTTT. Its translation is CSVVPAGTGELFF.